This T cell receptor (beta chain) was sequenced during a study of identical twins. CDR1 SGHTA and CDR2 FQGNSA come from the germline V gene. The V end lost 5 bases, the J end lost 0 bases, and 11 bases lay between the germline ends. The CDR3 runs 15 residues. Template switching, a step in the protocol, added a universal primer site, and cDNA carried unique molecular identifiers. TCRdb redid the calling of the 5' RACE reads with MiXCR, one entry per CDR3 protein. The sample comprises around 500,000 distinct CDR3 sequences, around 14% of which are singletons, and roughly 0.5% rests with the top ten. These data also formed part of another study, on yellow fever vaccine responses in identical twins.

This clonotype originated in a woman aged 18-35 years in good health. Material: CD4+ T cells sorted from blood. The chain is built from TRBV7-2 and TRBJ1-5, with a possible D match to TRBD1 (5 bases). Here the CDR3 DNA reads TGTGCCAGCAGCGCCCTGCAGGGTAGCAATCAGCCCCAGCATTTT. Protein product: CASSALQGSNQPQHF.